This TCR beta chain was captured by sequencing in a study of a mutant IDH1 vaccine in newly diagnosed glioma. Across the whole study: Either 4-6 weeks after radiotherapy alone or alongside temozolomide, vaccination was begun. Previous care, which was radiotherapy, temozolomide, or both, most often involved both.

The time point here: week 23, last vaccination. Vaccinated patients received 300 ug of mutant IDH1 20-mer peptide per dose, with topical imiquimod. New WHO grade 3 or 4 IDH1-mutant, ATRX-lost astrocytomas were present in all donors. Worth noting for this clone: Its antigen is not identified.

The germline V gene has CDR1 SGHKS and CDR2 YYEKEE (reference sequence). Trimming removed 0 bases at V and 8 bases at J, with 14 bases between. The CDR3 runs to 15 residues. Profiled with immunoSEQ multiplex PCR; TCRdb holds only in-frame clones, not every one. Of about 81,000 clones listed, 85% were seen once; the top ten hold 2.2%. The chain couples TRBV5-5 to TRBJ1-4, with D tentatively TRBD1 (5 bases). This clonotype was sampled from a man aged 25-45 years with glioma. Some clones in this sample may be carry-over from other donors' samples. This sample comprised PBMCs, obtained from a glioma patient whose treatment included an IDH1 peptide vaccine. CDR3 region: CASSLGGQGDEKLFF. CDR3 sequence (DNA): TGTGCCAGCAGCTTGGGTGGGCAGGGCGACGAAAAACTGTTTTTT. Filled out from reference TRBV5-5 and TRBJ1-4, the complete variable domain reads DAGVTQSPTHLIKTRGQQVTLRCSPISGHKSVSWYQQVLGQGPQFIFQYYEKEERGRGNFPDRFSARQFPNYSSELNVNALLLGDSALYLCASSLGGQGDEKLFFGSGTQLSVL.